This paragraph reports one T cell receptor beta chain. This receptor's antigen is unknown. No much larger clonotype is one base removed from it; base qualities were not supplied. The data were taken from a study of graft-versus-host responses after intestinal transplantation (dated by TCRdb to the early 2020s). The study in broad terms: Multivisceral, liver-intestinal, or isolated intestinal transplants were received by the recipients. All recipients received anti-thymocyte globulin induction followed by maintenance tacrolimus and steroids for around three years. Bulk TCR-beta CDR3 sequencing was used to track graft-versus-host and host-versus-graft alloreactive T cell clones in the graft, circulation and bone marrow after intestinal transplantation. To identify alloreactive clones, pre-transplant mixed lymphocyte reaction products were sequenced and compared with unstimulated pre-transplant donor and recipient T cells. Of the 20 to 25 intestinal transplant recipients enrolled in the cohort, one of whom was a retransplant, 3 patients without pretransplant specimens were excluded. A peak of at least 4% donor T cells among recipient peripheral blood mononuclear cells was the definition used for donor T cell macrochimerism. Samples from three later patients were sequenced in-house on an Illumina MiSeq with MiXCR processing rather than by the commercial service. What the work shows at the level of the full study, not this receptor alone: The conclusions were limited by the relatively low number and heterogeneity of the intestinal transplant patients. Early after transplant, peak levels of circulating GvH clones were found to be associated with declines in HvG clones. GvH clones were detected in recipient bone marrow, and some appeared earlier in ileal mucosa or blood, consistent with an intestinal mucosal origin. High GvH to HvG T cell clonal ratios were observed in the allografts of patients with donor T cell macrochimerism.

Libraries came from the immunoSEQ multiplex PCR assay. For most patients, genomic DNA was isolated using the Qiagen DNeasy Blood and Tissue Kit and was shipped frozen to Adaptive Biotechnologies for TCR sequencing. For most patients, high-throughput TCR-beta CDR3 sequencing of genomic DNA was performed by Adaptive Biotechnologies. In the source study's methods: TCR sequencing data were retrieved from Adaptive's ImmunoSEQ software for about 17 patients, whereas three other patients were processed with MiXCR and VDJtools. To correct CD4 versus CD8 sorting errors, any sequence found in both subsets at a frequency ratio below 5:1 was removed. CDR3 nucleotide sequences shared between donor and recipient were removed because the origin of such sequences could not be assigned. To be classed as alloreactive, a clone needed at least 2-fold expansion over unstimulated cells and a minimum CFSE-low frequency of 0.002% (template counts) or 0.001% (read counts). Clones detected in sequenced pre-transplant spleen, lymph node, or MLR CFSE-low populations of the donor or recipient were defined as mappable. Cumulative frequency of alloreactive clones was calculated as a percentage of all sequences weighted by copy number. Here the immuneACCESS table is served through TCRdb, limited to in-frame sequences with V and J called. Missing clones are a known gap in these copies; in checked studies unresolved V genes cover under half, and the rest lacks a known reason. V, J and clone size derive from that table, while D and trimming were established from the DNA sequence. The sample yields 50,000 to 80,000 clones; 85% to 95% were counted once. The ten largest clones represent less than 2% of the sample.

The time point label for this specimen denotes: cells obtained before transplantation from donor or recipient. CD3+CD4+ and CD3+CD8+ populations were FACS-sorted from unstimulated pre-transplant donor and recipient cells taken from spleen or lymph nodes. The germline V gene encodes CDR1 LNHNV and CDR2 YYDKDF (reference sequence). The CDR3 runs 15 residues from the cysteine to the phenylalanine. Here the CDR3 DNA is all that survives: 45 bases in frame from base 1. V and J lose 0 bases and 6 bases, and a span of 11 bases separates them. This chain is built from TRBV15 and TRBJ1-4; no D gene call is confident. Sequencing used unstimulated CD8+ T cells sorted from spleen or lymph node cells, obtained before transplant. This TCR derives from a human donor who was the organ donor for an intestinal transplant. The sequenced DNA is TGTGCCACCAGCAGAGATCGGGAGGGATATGAAAAACTGTTTTTT. It is translated as CATSRDREGYEKLFF. With the portions outside the CDR3 filled from the reference TRBV15 and TRBJ1-4 genes, the complete variable region becomes DAMVIQNPRYQVTQFGKPVTLSCSQTLNHNVMYWYQQKSSQAPKLLFHYYDKDFNNEADTPDNFQSRRPNTSFCFLDIRSPGLGDTAMYLCATSRDREGYEKLFFGSGTQLSVL.